A single sample gave rise to the 30 T cell receptor beta chains below, sequenced in a study of CD8+CD57+ T cells in acquired aplastic anemia. According to the study, genomic DNA was the template for TCR beta VDJ and CDR3 profiling. TCRdb called the reads again in MiXCR, with one record for every CDR3 protein. The sample gives 200,000 to 250,000 distinct CDR3 sequences, roughly 35% of which show up once; 0.95% to 1.2% is in the top ten. The specimen sequenced was sorted CD4+, CD8+, or CD8+CD57+ T cells (not recorded which) from PBMCs. These receptors were obtained from a human donor in good health, serving as a control.

This sequence joins TRBV12-3 or TRBV12-4 and TRBJ2-1; no clear D. V shed 6 bases and J shed 9 bases, with 9 bases lying between them. The CDR3 spans 11 residues. CDR3 residues: CASSRVGEQFF. DNA of the CDR3: TGTGCCAGCAGCCGTGTCGGTGAGCAGTTCTTC.

The sample holds many counts of this clonotype. The chain carries TRBV9 and TRBJ2-3, with TRBD2 as a possible D gene (6 bases). V was shortened by 0 bases and J by 4 bases, with 9 bases between the two germline ends. The CDR3 is 14 residues long. Germline V gives CDR1 SGDLS, CDR2 YYNGEE. Written as DNA, the CDR3 is TGTGCCAGCAGCGTAGCAAGGGAGGCAGATACGCAGTATTTT. This codes for CASSVAREADTQYF.

In this sample, this clonotype turned up a few times. The CDR3 DNA is TGTGCCAGCAGCTTAGTTTTGTTTGCGGGGGGTCAGAAGACCCAGTACTTC. It is translated as CASSLVLFAGGQKTQYF. The chain links TRBV11-2 to TRBJ2-5; the match to TRBD2 covers 8 bases. CDR1 is SGHAT and CDR2 is FQNNGV in the germline V gene. CDR3 size: 17 residues. With 1 base clipped from V and 6 bases from J, the junction kept 13 bases outside the gene matches.

The rearrangement links TRBV20-1 to TRBJ2-7, with 9 bases aligning to TRBD2. CDR3 length: 13 residues. CDR1 is DFQATT and CDR2 is SNEGSKA in the germline V gene (reference sequence). V was clipped by 6 bases and J by 2 bases; unmatched bases: 5. The DNA of the CDR3 is TGCAGTGCCCGGACTAGCGCAACCTACGAGCAGTACTTC. This gives the protein CSARTSATYEQYF.

This clonotype was counted a few times. The rearrangement joins TRBV5-1 to TRBJ2-6; D not certain. Trimming pared 7 bases from V and 2 bases from J, leaving 10 bases between. From germline, CDR1 is SGHRS and CDR2 YFSETQ. CDR3 length equals 14 residues. CDR3 DNA: TGCGCCAGCGGCGTTGATCCTGGGGCCAACGTCCTGACTTTC. It is translated as CASGVDPGANVLTF.

This clonotype was seen a handful of times. The CDR3 DNA is TGTGCCAGCAGAAGAGCCGGGCGCAATATTGATACGCAGTATTTT. The encoded protein is CASRRAGRNIDTQYF. The chain recombines TRBV5-5 with TRBJ2-3; D call uncertain. The CDR3 runs to 15 residues. V lost 5 bases, J lost 6 bases, and 19 bases lay in between. Per germline, CDR1 SGHKS and CDR2 YYEKEE (reference sequence).

There are many counts of this clonotype. The rearrangement links TRBV5-4 to TRBJ2-3; D tentatively reads TRBD1 or TRBD2 (6 bases each). Germline assignment: CDR1 SGHNT and CDR2 YYREEE (reference sequence). This CDR3 has 16 amino acids. V lost 2 bases to trimming and J lost 3 bases, with 16 bases between them. CDR3 coding DNA: TGTGCCAGCAGCTTTTGGTCGGGGGCTGAGACAGATACGCAGTATTTT. The encoded protein is CASSFWSGAETDTQYF. The whole variable domain, filled in from reference TRBV5-4 and TRBJ2-3, reads ETGVTQSPTHLIKTRGQQVTLRCSSQSGHNTVSWYQQALGQGPQFIFQYYREEENGRGNFPPRFSGLQFPNYSSELNVNALELDDSALYLCASSFWSGAETDTQYFGPGTRLTVL.

This clonotype has a handful of counts. The chain recombines TRBV30 with TRBJ2-5, with a possible D match to TRBD2 (5 bases). This CDR3 comprises 15 residues. CDR1 and CDR2 from the germline V gene are GTSNPN and SVGIG (reference sequence). V lost 1 base and J lost 7, with 19 bases in between. In nucleotides, the CDR3 is TGTGCCTGGAGTGAGAGGGCGGGCCCAGCAGGGACCCAGTACTTC. Translation gives CAWSERAGPAGTQYF.

There are many counts of this clonotype. The chain is built from TRBV4-2 and TRBJ1-5; maybe TRBD1 (6 bases). Germline V lookup: CDR1 LGHNA, CDR2 YNFKEQ. V was pared by 0 bases and J by 2 bases, with 8 bases between. CDR3 length: 15 residues. The CDR3 sequence: CASSQDPGGNQPQHF. The CDR3, as DNA: TGTGCCAGCAGCCAAGATCCAGGGGGCAATCAGCCCCAGCATTTT.

This clonotype was detected many times. The V call is TRBV5-4, the J call TRBJ2-1; TRBD2 matches 7 bases. Germline lookup yields CDR1 SGHNT and CDR2 YYREEE (reference sequence). This CDR3 comprises 13 residues. Trimming took 6 bases from V and 5 from J; bases not matched to a gene: 5. The CDR3 nucleotides read TGTGCCAGCAAAAAGCGGGAACACAATGAGCAGTTCTTC. Translating gives CASKKREHNEQFF.

Concerning this clonotype: Since a much larger clone is just one base distant, this may be a read error. The chain is built from TRBV11-2 and TRBJ1-2; D unclear. CDR3 length: 15 amino acids. The germline V gene has CDR1 SGHAT and CDR2 FQNNGV. The ends were cut back, 4 bases at V and 4 bases at J, with 16 bases in the middle. CDR3 in DNA: TGTGCCAGCAGCTCTCTCAGGATGGGTTTCTATGGCTACACCTTC. Its protein product is CASSSLRMGFYGYTF.

The V gene is TRBV7-8, the J gene TRBJ1-2, with D maybe TRBD1 (6 bases). Trimming left V 0 bases short and J 8 bases short, with 19 bases between. Germline V gene data show CDR1 as SGHVS and CDR2 as FQNEAQ. This CDR3 comprises 16 residues. The CDR3 loop is CASSLARTARMMGYTF. CDR3 nucleotide sequence: TGTGCCAGCAGCTTAGCGAGGACAGCCCGGATGATGGGCTACACCTTC.

Concerning this clonotype: This may come from a read error, since a much larger clone is one base off. V gene TRBV12-3 or TRBV12-4 combines with J gene TRBJ1-5; no firm D call. V lost 6 bases, J lost 1 base, and 4 bases lay in between. This CDR3 comprises 12 residues. In DNA, the CDR3 is TGTGCCAGCAGAACCAGCAATCAGCCCCAGCATTTT. Amino acid sequence: CASRTSNQPQHF.

The rearrangement joins TRBV12-3 or TRBV12-4 to TRBJ1-1; 7 positions agree with TRBD1. This CDR3 has 15 amino acids. Losses at the gene ends were 1 base for V and 1 base for J; bases not matched to a gene: 3. The CDR3 DNA is TGTGCCAGCAGTTTAGAGTCAGGGGGGAACACTGAAGCTTTCTTT. Protein product: CASSLESGGNTEAFF.

This clonotype has just one count. The V gene is TRBV25-1, the J gene TRBJ2-1; 13 bases align to TRBD2. V dropped 4 bases and J dropped 0; count of bases not matched to a gene: 9. Germline V CDR1 and CDR2: MGHDK, SYGVNS. This CDR3 has 19 amino acids. CDR3 DNA sequence: TGTGCCAGCAGTGGATATACTAGCGGGGGGGCCGACTCCTACAATGAGCAGTTCTTC. Residues: CASSGYTSGGADSYNEQFF. The variable domain in full, with the rest retrieved from reference TRBV25-1 and TRBJ2-1, is EADIYQTPRYLVIGTGKKITLECSQTMGHDKMYWYQQDPGMELHLIHYSYGVNSTEKGDLSSESTVSRIRTEHFPLTLESARPSHTSQYLCASSGYTSGGADSYNEQFFGPGTRLTVL.

At least ten counts were recorded for this clonotype. V usage is TRBV5-1 and J usage is TRBJ2-2, with 10 nucleotides matching TRBD2. The CDR3 is 15 residues long. V shed 5 bases, J shed 0 bases, and the junction held 1 base outside the gene matches. Germline assignment: CDR1 SGHRS and CDR2 YFSETQ. DNA of the CDR3: TGCGCCAGCAGTACTAGCGGGGCGAACACCGGGGAGCTGTTTTTT. Translation: CASSTSGANTGELFF.

This clonotype was counted a few times. A much larger clonotype is one base distant, so this may be a read error. V usage is TRBV20-1 and J usage is TRBJ2-7; D may correspond to TRBD1 or TRBD2 (5 bases each). There are 13 residues in the CDR3. V lost 5 bases, J lost 2 bases, and 13 bases lay in between. Per germline, CDR1 DFQATT and CDR2 SNEGSKA (reference sequence). CDR3 residues: CSAGRGSAYEQYF. CDR3 coding DNA: TGCAGTGCTGGCCGGGGCAGTGCCTACGAGCAGTACTTC.

This clonotype was counted only a few times. The chain's CDR3 is CASGLSISGQGARNTEAFF. As DNA, the CDR3 is TGTGCTAGTGGTTTGTCGATCTCGGGACAGGGGGCTAGGAACACTGAAGCTTTCTTT. The rearrangement links TRBV12-5 to TRBJ1-1; 12 bases fit TRBD1. Germline V CDR1 and CDR2: LGHNT, FRNRAP. CDR3 length equals 19 residues. V lost 2 bases to trimming and J lost 1 base; unmatched junction nucleotides: 11.

This clonotype turned up a few times. DNA of the CDR3: TGCAGTGCTAGAGATTATCAGGCGGGGGGATGGTACAATGAGCAGTTCTTC. Residues: CSARDYQAGGWYNEQFF. This sequence joins TRBV20-1 and TRBJ2-1; TRBD2 agrees at 8 bases. Germline loops: CDR1 DFQATT, CDR2 SNEGSKA (reference sequence). V dropped 0 bases and J dropped 4; count of bases not matched to a gene: 11. This CDR3 is built from 17 residues.

This clonotype has ten or more counts. The chain uses TRBV10-1 and TRBJ1-2; D is unresolved. Trimming removed 2 bases at V and 1 base at J, with 8 bases between. The CDR3 runs 14 residues. Per the germline V gene, CDR1 is WNHNN and CDR2 is SYGVQD (reference sequence). The CDR3 loop is CASSEEDYNYGYTF. The CDR3 DNA reads TGCGCCAGCAGTGAGGAGGACTATAACTATGGCTACACCTTC.

In this sample, this clonotype turned up many times. This chain uses TRBV5-5 with TRBJ1-2, with D tentatively TRBD1 (5 bases). The length of the CDR3 is 15 residues. With 0 bases removed from V and 3 bases from J, the gap between germline ends came to 12 bases. Germline CDR1 is SGHKS and CDR2 is YYEKEE (reference sequence). CDR3 coding DNA: TGTGCCAGCAGCTTGGAACGGGGAGGGGACTATGGCTACACCTTC. This translates into CASSLERGGDYGYTF.

The sample holds many counts of this clonotype. The V call is TRBV2, the J call TRBJ1-1, with no clear D. From germline, CDR1 is SNHLY and CDR2 FYNNEI. The V gene lost 1 base and the J gene lost 10 bases, with 7 bases spanning the gap. The CDR3 runs to 11 residues. The CDR3: CASSEGRTAFF. In DNA, the CDR3 is TGTGCCAGCAGTGAAGGGCGTACAGCTTTCTTT.

The CDR3 DNA is TGTGCCAGCAGCTTTGGGGGCTTCCTGAACTATGAGCAGTTCTTC. Translation gives CASSFGGFLNYEQFF. This chain links TRBV5-4 with TRBJ2-1, with a possible D match to TRBD1 (6 bases). Germline V gives CDR1 SGHNT, CDR2 YYREEE (reference sequence). The V gene lost 2 bases and the J gene lost 8 bases, with 17 bases spanning the gap. The CDR3 extends over 15 amino acids.

With regard to this clonotype: This may arise from a read error, as a much more abundant clone is one base away. J is TRBJ1-5 and V is TRBV2; no definite D call. Germline-derived CDR1 and CDR2 are SNHLY and FYNNEI. The V end lost 8 bases, the J end lost 4 bases, and 9 bases lay between the germline ends. The CDR3 length is 12 residues. CDR3 nucleotide sequence: TGTGCCAGCGGTTCGGCGAATCAGCCCCAGCATTTT. Amino acid sequence: CASGSANQPQHF.

The chain combines TRBV5-4 with TRBJ2-5, with 10 nucleotides matching TRBD2. CDR1 and CDR2 (germline): SGHNT, YYREEE (reference sequence). The CDR3 length is 15 residues. V dropped 2 bases and J dropped 7; count of bases not matched to a gene: 8. DNA of the CDR3: TGTGCCAGCAGCTTTCCTAGCGGGGGCGCGGGGACCCAGTACTTC. This translates into CASSFPSGGAGTQYF.

This clonotype turned up a few times. This rearrangement joins TRBV2 to TRBJ1-6, with D hard to call. This CDR3 has 13 amino acids. V lost 7 bases and J lost 10, with 14 bases in between. From germline, CDR1 is SNHLY and CDR2 FYNNEI. The DNA of the CDR3 is TGTGCCAGCACTCCGGACGAGAGGTCACCCCTCCACTTT. Protein product: CASTPDERSPLHF.

The chain links TRBV12-3 or TRBV12-4 to TRBJ1-2; a possible D gene is TRBD1 (5 bases). Trimming stripped 7 bases from V and 8 bases from J, with 20 bases between. The CDR3 is made up of 14 amino acids. The CDR3 DNA reads as TGTGCCAGCACCTTGGGGGGAGGGCCTGGGGGCTACACCTTC. Protein product: CASTLGGGPGGYTF.

This clonotype appeared a few times. This may be a read error: a much more frequent sequence differs by one nucleotide. The V and J genes are TRBV12-3 or TRBV12-4 and TRBJ2-7; D is unresolved. Trimming took 3 bases from V and 1 from J, leaving 10 bases between them. This CDR3 is built from 14 residues. CDR3 in DNA: TGTGCCAGCAGTTTTGGTGAGCAGTCCTACGAGCAGTACTTC. Translation gives CASSFGEQSYEQYF.

This clonotype was detected a few times. This chain links TRBV5-4 with TRBJ2-1; D call uncertain. V lost 5 bases to trimming and J lost 6 bases, with 12 bases between them. CDR3 length: 13 residues. Germline assignment: CDR1 SGHNT and CDR2 YYREEE (reference sequence). The CDR3, as DNA: TGTGCCAGCAGGCTGGGGTCTGGCAATGAGCAGTTCTTC. It translates to CASRLGSGNEQFF.

This clonotype was seen a handful of times. The chain recombines TRBV19 with TRBJ1-1; 11 nucleotides align to TRBD1. After removal of 4 bases from V and 4 bases from J, the junction contained 8 bases not matched to a gene. Germline values: CDR1 LNHDA, CDR2 SQIVND (reference sequence). This CDR3 contains 16 residues. DNA for the CDR3: TGTGCCAGTAGTAAATATACCGGGACAGGGGGCACTGAAGCTTTCTTT. This codes for CASSKYTGTGGTEAFF.